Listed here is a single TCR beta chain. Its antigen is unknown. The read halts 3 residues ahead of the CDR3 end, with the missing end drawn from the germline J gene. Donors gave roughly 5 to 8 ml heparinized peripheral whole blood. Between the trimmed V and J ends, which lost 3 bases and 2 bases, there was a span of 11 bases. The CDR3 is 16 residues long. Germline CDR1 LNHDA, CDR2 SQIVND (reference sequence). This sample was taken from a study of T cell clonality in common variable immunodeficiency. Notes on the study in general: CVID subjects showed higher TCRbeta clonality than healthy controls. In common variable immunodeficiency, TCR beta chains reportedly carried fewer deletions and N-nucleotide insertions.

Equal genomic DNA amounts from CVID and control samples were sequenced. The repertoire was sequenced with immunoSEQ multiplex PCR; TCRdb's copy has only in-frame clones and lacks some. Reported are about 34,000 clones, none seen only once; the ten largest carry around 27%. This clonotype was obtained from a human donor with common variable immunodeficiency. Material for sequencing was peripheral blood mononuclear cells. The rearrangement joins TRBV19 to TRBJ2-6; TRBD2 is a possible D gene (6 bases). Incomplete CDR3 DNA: TGTGCCAGTAGTATGATGGGGGGAACTGGGGCCAACGTC. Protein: CASSMMGGTGANV. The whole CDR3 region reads CASSMMGGTGANVLTF.